The clone carrying this T cell receptor (beta chain) has only one observation. What it binds is not known. A junction boundary mismatches the germline segment, possibly from a read error. Germline CDR1 DFQATT, CDR2 SNEGSKA (reference sequence). This CDR3 spans 13 amino acids. This sample is part of a study of tumor and adjacent non-tumor tissue in lung cancer. Whole-study context: There were 11 to 13 adenocarcinoma, a couple of squamous cell carcinoma and 1 small cell lung cancer cases.

A modified ARM-PCR protocol with three rounds of nested PCR amplified TCRbeta. MiXCR was run by TCRdb on the multiplex PCR reads, yielding one entry per CDR3 protein. The sample gives around 100,000 distinct CDR3 sequences, about 62% of which show up once; roughly 18% is in the top ten. RNA was extracted from bulk tissue without any cell sorting. The normal lung tissue was taken more than 3 cm from the tumor edge. Between August and November 2014, newly diagnosed, chemotherapy-naive lung cancer patients underwent thoracic surgery in China. Notes on the study in general: TCR diversity was significantly greater in tumor than normal lung tissue.

The source is a man aged 30 to 45 with non-small cell lung cancer. Sequences were obtained from distant non-tumor lung tissue. This chain joins TRBV20-1 and TRBJ2-7; TRBD1 aligns across 10 bases. The CDR3 DNA is TGCAGTGTTAGAGACAGGGGGCTAGGTGGGCAGTACTTC. Translated: CSVRDRGLGGQYF.